These 17 T cell receptor beta chains were all obtained from the same sample, sequenced in a study of blood T cell repertoires in COVID-19. Here immunoSEQ multiplex PCR was the method, and the copy in TCRdb shows in-frame clones only, minus some. Of roughly 250,000 clones in the sample, roughly nine tenths are singletons; the top ten hold about 4%. Sequencing used peripheral blood. Source of these receptors: a man in his fifties or sixties who had recovered from COVID-19.

V usage is TRBV2 and J usage is TRBJ1-2; 9 bases are shared with TRBD1. The V and J ends lost 6 bases and 11 bases, in that order; junction bases with no gene match: 7. Germline lookup yields CDR1 SNHLY and CDR2 FYNNEI. The CDR3 is 12 amino acids. DNA for the CDR3: TGTGCCAGCAGGAGGGGACAGGGCAGATACACCTTC. Translation gives CASRRGQGRYTF.

The V gene is TRBV15, the J gene TRBJ2-7; D ambiguous. The CDR3 sequence is 14 residues long. Germline lookup yields CDR1 LNHNV and CDR2 YYDKDF (reference sequence). V was pared by 0 bases and J by 4 bases, with 10 bases between. CDR3 region: CATSRDPRQYEQYF. The CDR3 DNA follows: TGTGCCACCAGCAGAGATCCGAGGCAATACGAGCAGTACTTC.

This chain links TRBV7-8 with TRBJ2-3, with D perhaps TRBD2 (7 bases). Germline lookup yields CDR1 SGHVS and CDR2 FQNEAQ. Trimming removed 8 bases at V and 5 bases at J, with 11 bases between. The length of the CDR3 is 12 residues. The CDR3 sequence is CASGRGKDTQYF. The CDR3, as DNA: TGTGCCAGCGGGAGGGGGAAAGATACGCAGTATTTT.

J is TRBJ2-7 and V is TRBV3-1 (or the pseudogene TRBV3-2); D may be TRBD1 (6 bases). V shed 0 bases and J shed 6 bases, with 15 bases lying between them. Germline V gene lookup returns CDR1 LGHDT and CDR2 YNNKEL (reference sequence). This CDR3 has 15 residues. The CDR3 DNA reads as TGTGCCAGCAGCCAAGAGGGACAAGGCACGGCCGAGCAGTACTTC. This translates into CASSQEGQGTAEQYF.

V gene TRBV5-4 combines with J gene TRBJ2-2; D may be TRBD1 (6 bases). V lost 3 bases and J 6 bases, leaving 15 bases between the germline ends. Germline V CDR1 and CDR2: SGHNT, YYREEE (reference sequence). This CDR3 region has 15 residues. CDR3 amino acids: CASSSGTTNAGELFF. DNA of the CDR3: TGTGCCAGCAGCTCGGGGACAACCAATGCCGGGGAGCTGTTTTTT. The whole variable domain, filled in from reference TRBV5-4 and TRBJ2-2, reads ETGVTQSPTHLIKTRGQQVTLRCSSQSGHNTVSWYQQALGQGPQFIFQYYREEENGRGNFPPRFSGLQFPNYSSELNVNALELDDSALYLCASSSGTTNAGELFFGEGSRLTVL.

The rearrangement uses TRBV2 and TRBJ1-5; D may be TRBD1 (5 bases). The CDR3 loop spans 15 amino acids. Germline CDR1 and CDR2: SNHLY and FYNNEI. V lost 5 bases and J 0 bases, leaving 11 bases between the germline ends. DNA of the CDR3: TGTGCCAGCAGTCCGGGCGGGACTAGCAATCAGCCCCAGCATTTT. Translating it yields CASSPGGTSNQPQHF.

The chain has TRBV20-1 and TRBJ1-2; D remains ambiguous. V was cut by 3 bases and J by 4 bases, with 24 bases left in between. This CDR3 has 17 residues. The V gene's germline CDR1 is DFQATT and CDR2 SNEGSKA (reference sequence). DNA for the CDR3: TGCAGTGCTAGTCCGCCTGACGAGGCTCATAGTCTCTATGGCTACACCTTC. Translated, it gives CSASPPDEAHSLYGYTF.

This chain joins TRBV7-2 and TRBJ2-7, with 8 bases identical to TRBD2. The CDR3 totals 14 residues. Unmatched junction bases numbered 8, after V lost 4 bases and J lost 6 bases. The germline CDR1 and CDR2 sequences are SGHTA and FQGNSA. CDR3 nucleotide sequence: TGTGCCAGCAGCTACGGACTAGCCTCAGTCGAGCAGTACTTC. Protein sequence: CASSYGLASVEQYF.

With respect to this clone: Other DNA sequences in this specimen translate into the identical CDR3. The chain carries TRBV6-5 and TRBJ2-1; 9 bases are shared with TRBD1. V lost 4 bases and J lost 4; bases outside the gene matches: 5. The CDR3 has 15 amino acids. The germline V gene encodes CDR1 MNHEY and CDR2 SVGAGI. The DNA for the CDR3 is TGTGCCAGCAGTTCCGACAGGGGGTCTTACAATGAGCAGTTCTTC. This codes for CASSSDRGSYNEQFF.

This chain uses TRBV5-1 with TRBJ1-5, with a tentative D call TRBD1 (5 bases). Germline V lookup: CDR1 SGHRS, CDR2 YFSETQ. Trimming pared 4 bases from V and 4 bases from J, leaving 15 bases between. CDR3 length equals 15 residues. DNA for the CDR3: TGCGCCAGCAGCCCCGGGGGTGGGGAGAATCAGCCCCAGCATTTT. It codes for CASSPGGGENQPQHF.

This sequence joins TRBV3-1 (or the pseudogene TRBV3-2) and TRBJ1-2, with D hard to call. The CDR3 spans 14 residues. Trimming took 1 base from V and 8 from J, leaving 14 bases between them. Germline CDR1 and CDR2: LGHDT and YNNKEL (reference sequence). The CDR3 reads CASSQGPSKYGYTF. For the CDR3, the DNA is TGTGCCAGCAGCCAAGGGCCCTCCAAATACGGCTACACCTTC.

J is TRBJ1-6 and V is TRBV6-6; 10 bases map to TRBD1. CDR1 and CDR2 from the germline V gene are MNHNY and SVGAGI (reference sequence). There are 15 residues in the CDR3. V dropped 7 bases and J dropped 5; count of bases not matched to a gene: 5. In DNA form, the CDR3 reads TGTGCCAGCACCAGGGACAGGGGACATAATTCACCCCTCCACTTT. This gives the protein CASTRDRGHNSPLHF.

This chain links TRBV4-2 with TRBJ2-7; 9 positions agree with TRBD2. Losses at the gene ends were 3 bases for V and 3 bases for J; bases not matched to a gene: 6. This CDR3 is 15 amino acids long. The germline gives CDR1 LGHNA, CDR2 YNFKEQ. The CDR3 loop reads CASSQGGLAHYEQYF. The CDR3 coding sequence is TGTGCCAGCAGCCAGGGGGGACTAGCCCACTACGAGCAGTACTTC.

This rearrangement joins TRBV3-1 (or the pseudogene TRBV3-2) to TRBJ1-6; D call uncertain. There are 14 residues in the CDR3. In germline, CDR1 is LGHDT, CDR2 YNNKEL (reference sequence). The V gene lost 0 bases and the J gene lost 9 bases, with 9 bases spanning the gap. The CDR3 DNA reads TGTGCCAGCAGCCAAGAGTGGCAGGCTTCACCCCTCCACTTT. It encodes CASSQEWQASPLHF.

The chain joins TRBV5-5 to TRBJ1-2; a weak D match, TRBD1 (6 bases). CDR3 length equals 15 residues. Trimming took off 1 base at V and 5 bases at J, with 15 bases between the two ends. Germline CDR1 SGHKS, CDR2 YYEKEE (reference sequence). CDR3 coding DNA: TGTGCCAGCAGCTTGACAGGGCTTAAACCTTATGGCTACACCTTC. Translating it yields CASSLTGLKPYGYTF.

This chain links TRBV11-1 with TRBJ2-7; D is uncertain. Germline V CDR1 and CDR2: SGHAT, FQDESV (reference sequence). The CDR3 totals 13 residues. Trimming pared 3 bases from V and 1 base from J, leaving 7 bases between. CDR3 sequence (DNA): TGTGCCAGCAGCTTGGAGAGATCCTACGAGCAGTACTTC. Translated: CASSLERSYEQYF.

The chain couples TRBV29-1 to TRBJ2-1, with D tentatively TRBD1 (7 bases). Trimming left V 5 bases short and J 3 bases short, with 17 bases between. CDR3 length equals 15 residues. Germline assignment: CDR1 SQVTM and CDR2 ANQGSEA. The CDR3 region is CSVNPGAGGYNEQFF. CDR3 bases: TGCAGCGTTAACCCGGGAGCAGGGGGCTACAATGAGCAGTTCTTC.